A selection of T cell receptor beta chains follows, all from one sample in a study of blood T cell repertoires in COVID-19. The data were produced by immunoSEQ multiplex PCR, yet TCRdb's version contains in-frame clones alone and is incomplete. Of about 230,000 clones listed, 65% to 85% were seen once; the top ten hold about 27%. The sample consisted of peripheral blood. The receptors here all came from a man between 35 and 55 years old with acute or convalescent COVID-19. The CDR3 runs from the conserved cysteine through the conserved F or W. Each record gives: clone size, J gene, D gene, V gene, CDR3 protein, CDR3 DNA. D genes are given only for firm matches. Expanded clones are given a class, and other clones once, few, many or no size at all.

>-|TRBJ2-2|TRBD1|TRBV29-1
CSVVTGFAGELFF
TGCAGCGTTGTGACAGGGTTCGCCGGGGAGCTGTTTTTT
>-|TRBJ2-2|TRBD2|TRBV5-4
CASSWGLAGNTGELFF
TGTGCCAGCAGCTGGGGGCTAGCGGGGAACACCGGGGAGCTGTTTTTT
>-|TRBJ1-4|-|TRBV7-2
CASSLERGEKLFF
TGTGCCAGCAGCTTAGAGAGGGGGGAAAAACTGTTTTTT
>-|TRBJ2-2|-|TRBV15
CATSRDQGRTGELFF
TGTGCCACCAGCAGAGACCAGGGTAGGACCGGGGAGCTGTTTTTT
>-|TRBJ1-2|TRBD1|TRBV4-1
CASSQADRGSYGYTF
TGCGCCAGCAGCCAAGCCGACAGGGGTTCCTATGGCTACACCTTC
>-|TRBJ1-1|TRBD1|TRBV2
CASSRTGEAFF
TGTGCCAGCAGTAGGACAGGAGAAGCTTTCTTT
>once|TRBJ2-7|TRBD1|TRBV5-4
CASSLAVGQRVYEQYF
TGTGCCAGCAGCTTGGCCGTGGGACAGAGAGTCTACGAGCAGTACTTC
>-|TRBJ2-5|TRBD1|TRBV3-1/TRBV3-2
CASSQGGQGTETQYF
TGTGCCAGCAGCCAAGGAGGACAGGGGACAGAGACCCAGTACTTC
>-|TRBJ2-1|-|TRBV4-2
CASSQESPSSYNEQFF
TGTGCCAGCAGCCAAGAATCCCCTTCCTCCTACAATGAGCAGTTCTTC
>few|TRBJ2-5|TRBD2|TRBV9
CASSVTSGAQETQYF
TGTGCCAGCAGCGTGACTAGCGGGGCCCAAGAGACCCAGTACTTC
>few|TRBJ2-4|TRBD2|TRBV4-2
CASSQDGVAGGHIQYF
TGTGCCAGCAGCCAAGACGGAGTAGCGGGAGGACACATTCAGTACTTC
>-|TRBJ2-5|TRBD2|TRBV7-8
CASRAPGGRGWETQYF
TGTGCCAGCAGGGCGCCTGGCGGGAGAGGTTGGGAGACCCAGTACTTC
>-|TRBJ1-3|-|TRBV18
CASSPAGNRDTIYF
TGTGCCAGCTCACCCGCAGGGAATCGGGACACCATATATTTT
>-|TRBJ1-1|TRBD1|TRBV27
CASSSGLGQGADTEAFF
TGTGCCAGCAGTTCTGGTCTGGGTCAGGGGGCGGATACTGAAGCTTTCTTT
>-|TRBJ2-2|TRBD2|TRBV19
CASSRLAGTRNTGELFF
TGTGCCAGTAGTCGTTTAGCGGGCACGAGAAACACCGGGGAGCTGTTTTTT
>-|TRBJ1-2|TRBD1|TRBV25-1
CASRVGGLPVYTF
TGTGCCAGCAGAGTAGGGGGCCTTCCAGTCTACACCTTC
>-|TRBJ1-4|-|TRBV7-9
CASSLAKGQGNEKLFF
TGTGCCAGCAGCTTAGCGAAGGGGCAGGGGAATGAAAAACTGTTTTTT
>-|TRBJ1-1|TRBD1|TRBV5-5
CASTLAPGGQVAEAFF
TGTGCCAGCACCCTAGCGCCGGGGGGACAGGTGGCTGAAGCTTTCTTT
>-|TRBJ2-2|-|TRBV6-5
CASSYYSGDTGELFF
TGTGCCAGCAGTTACTACTCTGGAGACACCGGGGAGCTGTTTTTT
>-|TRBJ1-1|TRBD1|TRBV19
CASSPGTGSPNTEAFF
TGTGCCAGTAGTCCCGGGACAGGAAGCCCGAACACTGAAGCTTTCTTT
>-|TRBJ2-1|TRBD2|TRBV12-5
CASGFDGGWTSGSFSYNEQFF
TGTGCTAGTGGTTTCGATGGGGGTTGGACTAGCGGGTCTTTCTCCTACAATGAGCAGTTCTTC
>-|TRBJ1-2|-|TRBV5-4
CASLGGSDGYTF
TGTGCCAGCCTGGGGGGGTCTGATGGCTACACCTTC
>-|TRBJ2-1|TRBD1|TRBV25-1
CASSEAGTGDNEQFF
TGTGCCAGCAGTGAAGCCGGGACAGGGGACAATGAGCAGTTCTTC
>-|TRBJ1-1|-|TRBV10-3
CAISVGTGRDTEAFF
TGTGCCATCAGTGTGGGTACAGGGAGGGACACTGAAGCTTTCTTT
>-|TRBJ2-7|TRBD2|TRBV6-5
CATLNPAGAYEQYF
TGTGCCACCCTCAACCCAGCGGGAGCCTACGAGCAGTACTTC
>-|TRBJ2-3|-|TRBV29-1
CSVELEADTQYF
TGCAGCGTTGAATTGGAGGCAGATACGCAGTATTTT
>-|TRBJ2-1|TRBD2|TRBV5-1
CASSSAGGKASSYNEQFF
TGCGCCAGCAGCTCAGCGGGAGGGAAGGCTAGCTCCTACAATGAGCAGTTCTTC
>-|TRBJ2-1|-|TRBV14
CASSPTGFGEQFF
TGTGCCAGCAGCCCAACGGGTTTCGGTGAGCAGTTCTTC
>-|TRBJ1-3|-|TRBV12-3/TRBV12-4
CASSGAGNTIYF
TGTGCCAGCAGTGGAGCAGGAAACACCATATATTTT
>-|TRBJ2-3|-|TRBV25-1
CASSEQGTDTQYF
TGTGCCAGCAGTGAACAGGGCACAGATACGCAGTATTTT
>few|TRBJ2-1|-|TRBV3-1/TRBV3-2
CASSQASGSTLIEQFF
TGTGCCAGCAGCCAAGCGTCCGGGTCCACCTTGATTGAGCAGTTCTTC
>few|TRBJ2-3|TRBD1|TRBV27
CASSPLGTASTDTQYF
TGTGCCAGCAGTCCATTGGGGACAGCTAGCACAGATACGCAGTATTTT
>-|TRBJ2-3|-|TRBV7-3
CASSVAAWSADTQYF
TGTGCCAGCAGCGTAGCGGCCTGGAGCGCAGATACGCAGTATTTT
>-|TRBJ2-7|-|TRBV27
CASSLSPSYYEQYF
TGTGCCAGCAGTTTATCACCCTCCTACTACGAGCAGTACTTC
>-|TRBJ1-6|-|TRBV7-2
CASSFSQINSPLHF
TGTGCCAGCAGCTTCTCGCAGATTAATTCACCCCTCCACTTT
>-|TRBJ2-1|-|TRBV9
CASSPFLGDHAFGFF
TGTGCCAGCAGCCCCTTCTTAGGGGATCACGCTTTCGGGTTCTTC
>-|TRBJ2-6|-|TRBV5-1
CASSVQSSGANVLTF
TGCGCCAGCAGCGTACAGAGTTCTGGGGCCAACGTCCTGACTTTC
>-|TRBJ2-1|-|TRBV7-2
CASSLTWPNEQFF
TGTGCCAGCAGCTTAACCTGGCCAAATGAGCAGTTCTTC
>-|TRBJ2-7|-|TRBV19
CASSMDSEYEQYF
TGTGCCAGTAGTATGGACTCTGAGTACGAGCAGTACTTC
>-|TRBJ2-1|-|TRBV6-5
CASKEEFTDEQFF
TGTGCCAGCAAAGAGGAATTTACGGATGAGCAGTTCTTC
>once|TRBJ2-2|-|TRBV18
CASSPPQYKNTGELFF
TGTGCCAGCTCACCACCGCAGTACAAGAACACCGGGGAGCTGTTTTTT
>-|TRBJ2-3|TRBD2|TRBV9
CASSEGLAGATQYF
TGTGCCAGCAGCGAGGGACTAGCGGGGGCTACGCAGTATTTT
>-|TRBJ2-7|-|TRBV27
CASSKPETYEQYF
TGTGCCAGCAGTAAACCGGAGACCTACGAGCAGTACTTC
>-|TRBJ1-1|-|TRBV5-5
CASSPWPSEAFF
TGTGCCAGCAGCCCCTGGCCTTCTGAAGCTTTCTTT
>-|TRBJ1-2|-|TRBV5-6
CASSYTSSRGGYGYTF
TGTGCCAGCAGCTATACATCCAGTCGAGGGGGTTATGGCTACACCTTC
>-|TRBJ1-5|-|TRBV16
CASSSDRRNQPQHF
TGTGCCAGCAGCAGCGACAGGCGCAATCAGCCCCAGCATTTT